This T cell receptor (beta chain) was sequenced for a study of identical twins. This clonotype occurred many times. MiXCR was run by TCRdb on the 5' RACE reads, yielding one entry per CDR3 protein. The sample has about 200,000 distinct CDR3 sequences; about 10% are singletons. Healthy Caucasians, and only they, were the donors. Trimming pared 5 bases from V and 4 bases from J, leaving 14 bases between. CDR3 size: 14 residues. Germline V gives CDR1 MNHEY, CDR2 SMNVEV (reference sequence). Sequences were obtained from memory T cells sorted from blood. The source of this sequence is a man aged 50 to 59 in good health. The rearrangement uses TRBV27 and TRBJ2-5; a possible D gene is TRBD1 (6 bases). As DNA, the CDR3 is TGTGCCAGCAGTCCGCAACAGGGACGAGAGACCCAGTACTTC. Amino acid sequence: CASSPQQGRETQYF.